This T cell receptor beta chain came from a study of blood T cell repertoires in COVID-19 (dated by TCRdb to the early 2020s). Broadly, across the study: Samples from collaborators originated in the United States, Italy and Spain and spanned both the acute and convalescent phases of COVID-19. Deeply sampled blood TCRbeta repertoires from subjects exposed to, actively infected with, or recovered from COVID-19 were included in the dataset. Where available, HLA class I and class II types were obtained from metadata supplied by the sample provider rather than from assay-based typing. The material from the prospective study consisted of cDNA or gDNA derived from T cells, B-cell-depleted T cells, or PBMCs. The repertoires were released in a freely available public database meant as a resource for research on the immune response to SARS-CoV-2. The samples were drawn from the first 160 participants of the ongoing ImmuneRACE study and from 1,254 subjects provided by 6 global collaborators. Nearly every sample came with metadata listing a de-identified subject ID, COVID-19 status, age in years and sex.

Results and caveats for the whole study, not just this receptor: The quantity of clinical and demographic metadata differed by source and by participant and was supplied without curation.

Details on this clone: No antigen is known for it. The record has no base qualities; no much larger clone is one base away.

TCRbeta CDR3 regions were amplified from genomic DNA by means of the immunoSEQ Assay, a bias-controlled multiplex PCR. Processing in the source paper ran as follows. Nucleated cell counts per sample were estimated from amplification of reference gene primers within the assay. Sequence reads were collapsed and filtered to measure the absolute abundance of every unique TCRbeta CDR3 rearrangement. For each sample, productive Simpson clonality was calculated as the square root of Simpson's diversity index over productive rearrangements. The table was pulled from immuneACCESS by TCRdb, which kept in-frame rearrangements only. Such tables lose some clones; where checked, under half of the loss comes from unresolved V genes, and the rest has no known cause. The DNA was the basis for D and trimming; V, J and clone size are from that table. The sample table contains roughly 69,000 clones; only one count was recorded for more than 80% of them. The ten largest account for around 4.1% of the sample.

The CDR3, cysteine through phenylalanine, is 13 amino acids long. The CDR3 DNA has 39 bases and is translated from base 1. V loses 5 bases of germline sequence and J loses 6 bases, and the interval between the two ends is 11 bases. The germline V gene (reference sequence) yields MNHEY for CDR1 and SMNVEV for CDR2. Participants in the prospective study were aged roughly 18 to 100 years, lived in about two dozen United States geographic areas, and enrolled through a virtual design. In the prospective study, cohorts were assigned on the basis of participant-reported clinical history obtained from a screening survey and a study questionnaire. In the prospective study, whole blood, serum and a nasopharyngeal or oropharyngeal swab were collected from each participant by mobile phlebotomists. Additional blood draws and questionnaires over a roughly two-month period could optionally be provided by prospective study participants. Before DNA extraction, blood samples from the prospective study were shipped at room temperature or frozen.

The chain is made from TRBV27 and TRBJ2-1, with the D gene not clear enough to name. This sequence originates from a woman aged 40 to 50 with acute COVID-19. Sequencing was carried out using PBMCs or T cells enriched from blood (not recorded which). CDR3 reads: CASSPHSLNEQFF. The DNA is TGTGCCAGCAGTCCCCACTCACTCAATGAGCAGTTCTTC.